Listed below are T cell receptor beta chains from one sample, sequenced in a study of tumor-infiltrating T cells and Merkel cell polyomavirus. Profiled with immunoSEQ multiplex PCR; TCRdb holds only in-frame clones, not every one. Of some 25,000 clones listed, 87% are singletons. Sample: lymph node tissue. The receptors derive from a man aged 50 or older with Merkel cell carcinoma. Each CDR3 is given with its conserved first and last residue. D genes are given only for firm matches.

D,J,V,CDR3
NA,TRBJ2-1,TRBV30,CAWEARREEYHNEQFF
NA,TRBJ1-2,TRBV6-6,CASSLPGQGYTF
TRBD1,TRBJ1-1,TRBV6-6,CASTQGEGAFF
TRBD1,TRBJ2-2,TRBV19,CASSRPAGQVPGELFF
NA,TRBJ1-2,TRBV27,CASSHRGTSYGYTF
NA,TRBJ2-7,TRBV6-5,CASSLTDASYEQYF
TRBD1,TRBJ2-5,TRBV7-2,CASSRDRGETQYF
NA,TRBJ1-1,TRBV5-5,CASSLLRGLDTEAFF
NA,TRBJ1-1,TRBV19,CASSIGEGRTNTEAFF
NA,TRBJ1-1,TRBV28,CATGKDLNTEAFF
TRBD1,TRBJ1-6,TRBV19,CASSPFTDRGLLDYNSPLHF
TRBD1,TRBJ1-2,TRBV6-1,CASSGDRSYGYTF
NA,TRBJ2-7,TRBV7-8,CASSSPYEQYF
NA,TRBJ2-1,TRBV5-6,CASSFNNEQFF
TRBD2,TRBJ2-3,TRBV4-2,CASSQDGTSRTSTDTQYF
NA,NA,TRBV2,CASSEGLANYEQYF
NA,TRBJ1-4,TRBV18,CASSPRRFPSNEKLFF
NA,TRBJ1-3,TRBV23-1,CASSHPAREGGNTIYF
TRBD2,TRBJ2-1,TRBV29-1,CSKTSGRVHEQFF
TRBD1,TRBJ1-5,TRBV2,CASRGDRGGNQPQHF
NA,TRBJ2-2,TRBV7-9,CASSLSQGGGELFF
NA,TRBJ2-7,TRBV2,CASSEPFRYEQYF
TRBD1,TRBJ2-3,TRBV10-3,CAISQGASTDTQYF
TRBD2,TRBJ2-3,TRBV7-8,CASSLATSRSTDTQYF